This entry lists 9 T cell receptor beta chains sequenced from one sample in a study of cytomegalovirus exposure and HLA in healthy donors. Researchers ran the PCR with 60 Vbeta and 13 Jbeta primers. Only in-frame clones appear in the TCRdb table, and some are missing; sequencing was by immunoSEQ multiplex PCR. The repertoire has 90,000 to 120,000 clones, over 60% of them found once; the top ten carry more than 4.5%. Sequencing was carried out using PBMCs. Receptor source: a female donor in good health and CMV-seropositive.

The rearrangement uses TRBV18 and TRBJ2-1; D call uncertain. Deletions cut 3 bases from V and 2 bases from J, with 11 bases between. Germline lookup yields CDR1 KGHSH and CDR2 LQKENI. This CDR3 has 15 residues. The CDR3 loop reads CASSPETQAYNEQFF. Here the CDR3 DNA reads TGTGCCAGCTCACCCGAAACCCAGGCCTACAATGAGCAGTTCTTC.

V usage is TRBV5-5 and J usage is TRBJ2-1; 14 bases fit TRBD2. V shed 4 bases, J shed 8 bases, and the junction held 11 bases outside the gene matches. This CDR3 is built from 17 residues. CDR1 is SGHKS and CDR2 is YYEKEE in the germline V gene (reference sequence). For the CDR3, the DNA is TGTGCCAGCAGCCTGGGACTAGCGGGAGTATTTATCGATGAGCAGTTCTTC. This encodes CASSLGLAGVFIDEQFF.

The gene calls are TRBV5-4 and TRBJ2-1; 15 bases are a match to TRBD2. The CDR3 covers 15 residues. Per the germline V gene, CDR1 is SGHNT and CDR2 is YYREEE (reference sequence). V lost 4 bases, J lost 7 bases, and 3 bases stayed unmatched. This chain's CDR3 is CASSQGLAGGNEQFF. In DNA form, the CDR3 reads TGTGCCAGCAGCCAGGGACTAGCGGGAGGAAATGAGCAGTTCTTC.

The chain carries TRBV19 and TRBJ2-1; 9 bases agree with TRBD1. Trimming took 5 bases from V and 15 from J; bases not matched to a gene: 8. The germline V gene encodes CDR1 LNHDA and CDR2 SQIVND (reference sequence). This CDR3 has 12 residues. CDR3 sequence: CASSAQDRGRFF. For the CDR3, the DNA is TGTGCCAGTAGTGCCCAGGACAGGGGAAGGTTCTTC.

The gene calls are TRBV4-1 and TRBJ2-5; 7 nucleotides agree with TRBD2. Per the germline V gene, CDR1 is MGHRA and CDR2 is YSYEKL. The CDR3 is 16 amino acids. J gave up 3 bases and V 1 base, and 8 bases lay outside the gene matches. In DNA, the CDR3 is TGCGCCAGCAGCCAAGGTCTGACTAGCTCCAAAGAGACCCAGTACTTC. Translating it yields CASSQGLTSSKETQYF.

The chain couples TRBV25-1 to TRBJ2-7, with 9 positions matching TRBD1. Germline CDR1 and CDR2: MGHDK and SYGVNS. The CDR3 extends over 16 amino acids. V shed 0 bases and J 5 bases; nucleotides not matched to a gene: 8. The CDR3 here is CASSEYGTGNLHEQYF. The CDR3 coding sequence is TGTGCCAGCAGTGAATACGGGACAGGGAACCTTCACGAGCAGTACTTC.

CDR3 coding DNA: TGCGCCAGCAGCCAGGACAGTGAAAAACTGTTTTTT. The encoded protein is CASSQDSEKLFF. The chain is built from TRBV5-1 and TRBJ1-4; a possible D gene is TRBD1 (6 bases). The CDR3 contains 12 residues. Between the trimmed V and J ends, which lost 4 bases and 7 bases, there was a span of 8 bases. Germline values: CDR1 SGHRS, CDR2 YFSETQ.

The chain uses TRBV5-4 and TRBJ2-3, with 7 bases that match TRBD1. The CDR3 runs 15 residues. Trimming removed 0 bases from V and 4 bases from J; junction bases left unmatched: 5. In germline, CDR1 is SGHNT, CDR2 YYREEE (reference sequence). CDR3 residues: CASSLGQGRSDTQYF. Here the CDR3 DNA reads TGTGCCAGCAGCTTGGGACAGGGCAGGTCAGATACGCAGTATTTT.

The rearrangement uses TRBV7-8 and TRBJ2-7; 9 nucleotides agree with TRBD1. CDR1 and CDR2 (germline): SGHVS, FQNEAQ. CDR3 length: 16 amino acids. V trimming: 5 bases; J trimming: 3 bases; junction bases outside the gene matches: 11. CDR3 sequence (DNA): TGTGCCAGCAGCCAACCCCTGGGACAGGGTGACTACGAGCAGTACTTC. Its translation: CASSQPLGQGDYEQYF.